These 8 T cell receptor beta chains share one sample of origin, sequenced in a study of regulatory T cells in long-lasting Graves disease. Through Arm-PCR of CDR3 regions and iRepertoire HTBI primers, TCR beta libraries were built. TCRdb re-derived calls from the multiplex PCR reads in MiXCR, one entry per CDR3 protein. The sample lists about 470,000 distinct CDR3 sequences; 20% to 25% were seen once. Time point described: persistent/refractory GD, antithyroid drugs over 5 years with positive TRAb. Construction of the TCR library relied on RNA isolated from PBMCs. The sample consisted of peripheral blood mononuclear cells (PBMCs), taken when the disease was refractory, from a patient treated with antithyroid drugs. The receptors originated from a female donor with Graves disease.

Of note for this clonotype: No conserved phenylalanine or tryptophan ends this CDR3, so it is likely a read error. The V call is TRBV19, the J call TRBJ1-5; weak D call: TRBD1 (5 bases). This CDR3 region has 13 residues. With 8 bases removed from V and 1 base from J, the gap between germline ends came to 9 bases. Germline loops: CDR1 LNHDA, CDR2 SQIVND (reference sequence). CDR3 region: CASSQGSNQPQHL. The CDR3 bases are TGTGCCAGTTCTCAGGGAAGCAATCAGCCCCAGCATCTT.

This clonotype has a handful of counts. This chain links TRBV5-8 with TRBJ1-5; D is unclear. The CDR3 covers 13 residues. The V end was cut by 0 bases, the J end by 4 bases, with 5 bases between. Per the germline V gene, CDR1 is SGHTS and CDR2 is YDEGEE. The CDR3 DNA reads as TGTGCCAGCAGCTTGGCTCCTAATCAGCCCCAGCATTTT. As protein: CASSLAPNQPQHF.

This clonotype showed up just a few times. The genes are TRBV7-9 and TRBJ2-2; a possible D gene is TRBD1 (6 bases). This CDR3 has 17 residues. The germline CDR1 and CDR2 sequences are SEHNR and FQNEAQ (reference sequence). Trimming took 5 bases from V and 3 from J, leaving 19 bases between them. The CDR3 here is CASSRKQGRLDTGELFF. As DNA, the CDR3 is TGTGCCAGCAGCCGAAAACAGGGAAGATTGGACACCGGGGAGCTGTTTTTT.

The chain has TRBV20-1 and TRBJ2-7, with 7 bases lining up with TRBD2. V was clipped by 1 base and J by 0 bases; unmatched bases: 3. The germline V gene has CDR1 DFQATT and CDR2 SNEGSKA (reference sequence). The CDR3 runs 14 residues. Here the CDR3 reads CSARGGGNSYEQYF. The CDR3 DNA reads TGCAGTGCTAGAGGGGGGGGGAACTCCTACGAGCAGTACTTC.

This clonotype was counted ten times or more. The V and J genes are TRBV20-1 and TRBJ2-7; D is perhaps TRBD1 or TRBD2 (5 bases each). The CDR3 loop spans 13 amino acids. The germline V gene has CDR1 DFQATT and CDR2 SNEGSKA (reference sequence). V was cut by 6 bases and J by 3 bases, with 15 bases left in between. In DNA, the CDR3 is TGCAGTGCCCCTGGGGGACGGGACTACGAGCAGTACTTC. Translated, it gives CSAPGGRDYEQYF.

This chain connects TRBV2 to TRBJ2-5; 13 bases line up with TRBD2. Trimming took 6 bases from V and 2 from J; bases not matched to a gene: 12. Germline CDR1 SNHLY, CDR2 FYNNEI. The CDR3 extends over 18 amino acids. CDR3 nucleotide sequence: TGTGCCAGCAGCCTAAACGGACGGACTAGCGGGGGACAAGAGACCCAGTACTTC. This translates into CASSLNGRTSGGQETQYF.

There are a few counts of this clonotype. V and J are TRBV12-3 or TRBV12-4 and TRBJ1-3, with a possible D match to TRBD1 (5 bases). The CDR3 has 12 residues. V was pared by 6 bases and J by 8 bases, with 11 bases between. Here the CDR3 DNA reads TGTGCCAGCAGGTTCAGGGTAGACACCATATATTTT. Its translation: CASRFRVDTIYF.

This clonotype was detected ten times or more. The chain recombines TRBV12-3 or TRBV12-4 with TRBJ2-2; D is undetermined. Deletions cut 4 bases from V and 1 base from J, with 4 bases between. The CDR3 runs to 13 residues. The DNA for the CDR3 is TGTGCCAGCAGTTACCAGAACACCGGGGAGCTGTTTTTT. It specifies CASSYQNTGELFF.